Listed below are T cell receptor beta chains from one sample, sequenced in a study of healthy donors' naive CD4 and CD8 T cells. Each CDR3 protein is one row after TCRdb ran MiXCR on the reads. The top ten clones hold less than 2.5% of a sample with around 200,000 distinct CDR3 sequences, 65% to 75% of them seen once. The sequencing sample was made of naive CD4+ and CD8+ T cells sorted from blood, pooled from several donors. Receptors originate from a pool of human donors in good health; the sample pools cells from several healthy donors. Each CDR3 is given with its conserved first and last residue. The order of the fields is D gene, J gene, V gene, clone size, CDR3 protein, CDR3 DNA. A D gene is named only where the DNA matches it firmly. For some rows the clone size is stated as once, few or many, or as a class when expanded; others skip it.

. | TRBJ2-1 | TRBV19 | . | CASSIPSDSYNEQFF | TGTGCCAGTAGTATCCCCTCGGACAGTTACAATGAGCAGTTCTTC
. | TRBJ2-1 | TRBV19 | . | CASSIQSVYNEQFF | TGTGCCAGTAGTATTCAGAGTGTCTACAATGAGCAGTTCTTC
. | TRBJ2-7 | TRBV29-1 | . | CSAEGQEYEQYF | TGCAGCGCCGAGGGCCAGGAATACGAGCAGTACTTC
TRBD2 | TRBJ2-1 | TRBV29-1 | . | CSVEVAGDHEQFF | TGCAGCGTTGAAGTAGCGGGAGACCATGAGCAGTTCTTC
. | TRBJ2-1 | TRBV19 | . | CASSERSYNEQFF | TGTGCCAGTAGCGAGAGATCCTACAATGAGCAGTTCTTC
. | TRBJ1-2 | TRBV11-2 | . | CASSLRAAARRGGYTF | TGTGCCAGCAGCTTAAGGGCAGCGGCCAGGCGAGGTGGCTACACCTTC
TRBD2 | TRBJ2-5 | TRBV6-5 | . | CASSYSPSGGQETQYF | TGTGCCAGCAGTTACTCTCCTAGCGGCGGGCAAGAGACCCAGTACTTC
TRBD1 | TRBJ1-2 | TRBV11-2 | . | CASSSPRGPNYGYTF | TGTGCCAGCAGCTCCCCAAGGGGGCCTAACTATGGCTACACCTTC
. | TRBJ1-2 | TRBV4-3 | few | CASSRRQSPVYGYTF | TGCGCCAGCAGCCGCAGACAGTCTCCGGTGTATGGCTACACCTTC
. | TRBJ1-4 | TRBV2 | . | CASSGGTYAGGQRLFF | TGTGCCAGCAGTGGAGGGACGTACGCGGGGGGACAAAGGCTGTTTTTT
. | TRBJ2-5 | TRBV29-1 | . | CSARGGRGNQETQYF | TGCAGCGCCAGGGGGGGCAGGGGTAATCAAGAGACCCAGTACTTC
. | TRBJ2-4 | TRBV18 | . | CASHGWQSKNIQYF | TGTGCCAGCCACGGATGGCAGTCTAAAAACATTCAGTACTTC
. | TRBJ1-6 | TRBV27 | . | CASTGQSINSPLHF | TGTGCCAGCACCGGACAGTCCATTAATTCACCCCTCCACTTT
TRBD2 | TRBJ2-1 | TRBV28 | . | CASSLITSGTHNEQFF | TGTGCCAGCAGTTTAATCACAAGCGGGACCCACAATGAGCAGTTCTTC
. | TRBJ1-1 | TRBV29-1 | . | CSVHTRQALSEAFF | TGCAGCGTACACACCAGACAGGCTTTAAGTGAAGCTTTCTTT
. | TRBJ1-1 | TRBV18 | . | CASSPPAVNTEAFF | TGTGCCAGCTCACCACCGGCCGTGAACACTGAAGCTTTCTTT
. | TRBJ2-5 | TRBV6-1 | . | CASSERSPWETQYF | TGTGCCAGCAGTGAAAGGTCTCCGTGGGAGACCCAGTACTTC
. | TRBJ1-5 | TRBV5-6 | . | CASSLALNSNQPQHF | TGTGCCAGCAGCTTGGCCCTTAACAGCAATCAGCCCCAGCATTTT
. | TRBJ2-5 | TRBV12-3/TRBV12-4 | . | CASQLGGQETQYF | TGTGCCAGCCAACTGGGGGGACAAGAGACCCAGTACTTC
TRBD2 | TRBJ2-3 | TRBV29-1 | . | CSVESGRSAGTQYF | TGCAGCGTTGAATCCGGGAGGTCTGCAGGTACGCAGTATTTT
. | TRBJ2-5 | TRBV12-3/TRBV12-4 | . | CASSFLGLQETQYF | TGTGCCAGCAGTTTTTTAGGCCTACAAGAGACCCAGTACTTC
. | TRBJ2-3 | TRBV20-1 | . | CSARDFRGTDTQYF | .
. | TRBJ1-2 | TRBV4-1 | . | CASSQAPLPAYYGYTF | TGCGCCAGCAGCCAAGCCCCCCTCCCGGCGTACTATGGCTACACCTTC
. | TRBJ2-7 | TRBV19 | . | CASRAMVADSYEQYF | TGTGCCAGTAGGGCCATGGTAGCGGACTCCTACGAGCAGTACTTC
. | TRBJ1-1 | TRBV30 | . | CAWSLTPLSTEAFF | TGTGCCTGGAGCCTGACACCCCTGAGCACTGAAGCTTTCTTT